One sample yielded the 14 T cell receptor beta chains listed below, sequenced in a study of T cells in localized non-small cell lung cancer. Using immunoSEQ multiplex PCR, the repertoire was profiled, and TCRdb retains in-frame clones only, with some absent. The sample consists of around 1,200 clones, roughly 32% of them appearing once. Specimen: normal lung tissue next to the tumor, collected before any cancer treatment. These receptors originate from a male donor aged 60 or over with stage I squamous cell lung carcinoma.

The chain employs TRBV18 and TRBJ2-3; 9 positions match TRBD1. With V trimmed by 3 bases and J by 3 bases, 10 bases remained unmatched. Germline CDR1 reads KGHSH; CDR2 reads LQKENI. The CDR3 extends over 17 amino acids. This CDR3 reads CASSPRGQGQKTDTQYF. CDR3 nucleotide sequence: TGTGCCAGCTCACCGAGGGGACAGGGACAAAAGACAGATACGCAGTATTTT.

Within the sample, this clone is medium-sized. The gene calls are TRBV11-3 and TRBJ2-5, with 8 bases lining up with TRBD1. Germline V lookup: CDR1 SGHNT, CDR2 YENEEA. CDR3 size: 15 residues. J gave up 5 bases and V 1 base, and 6 bases lay outside the gene matches. The CDR3, as DNA: TGTGCCAGCAGCTTAGGGGCCAGGGGGCTGGAGACCCAGTACTTC. This codes for CASSLGARGLETQYF.

Only a few counts were recorded for this clone. The V and J genes are TRBV4-1 and TRBJ2-1; 7 bases align to TRBD2. V lost 1 base and J lost 0; bases outside the gene matches: 6. The CDR3 extends over 17 amino acids. CDR1 is MGHRA and CDR2 is YSYEKL in the germline V gene. In nucleotides, the CDR3 is TGCGCCAGCAGCCAAGCATTCGGGGGGAGCTCCTACAATGAGCAGTTCTTC. This encodes CASSQAFGGSSYNEQFF.

This clone was counted between two and nine times. In DNA form, the CDR3 reads TGTGCCAGCACGATCCCCTCTAAGAACACTGAAGCTTTCTTT. Residues: CASTIPSKNTEAFF. This chain connects TRBV9 to TRBJ1-1; D remains ambiguous. The germline V gene encodes CDR1 SGDLS and CDR2 YYNGEE. The ends were cut back, 6 bases at V and 1 base at J, with 13 bases in the middle. The CDR3 sequence is 14 residues long.

CDR3 amino acids: CASSSQGGYGEQYF. The CDR3, as DNA: TGTGCCAGCTCGTCACAGGGGGGCTATGGCGAGCAGTACTTC. V is TRBV18 and J is TRBJ2-7; 8 nucleotides agree with TRBD1. After removal of 6 bases from V and 6 bases from J, the junction contained 10 bases not matched to a gene. The V gene's germline CDR1 is KGHSH and CDR2 LQKENI. This CDR3 is built from 14 residues.

This clone has more than one count but fewer than ten. The V call is TRBV6-8, the J call TRBJ2-5; D is possibly TRBD2 (6 bases). V was pared by 10 bases and J by 5 bases, with 17 bases between. The CDR3 runs 13 residues. CDR1 and CDR2 (germline): MNHGY, SAAAGT. Here the CDR3 reads CAISAGEEETQYF. Here the CDR3 DNA reads TGTGCCATCAGCGCCGGGGAGGAGGAGACCCAGTACTTC.

This clone has only a few counts. The rearrangement links TRBV6-8 to TRBJ2-1, with a weak D call TRBD2 (6 bases). Germline values: CDR1 MNHGY, CDR2 SAAAGT. There are 15 residues in the CDR3. The V end was cut by 6 bases, the J end by 0 bases, with 12 bases between. The CDR3 loop reads CASRPTGSSYNEQFF. CDR3 bases: TGTGCCAGCAGACCGACCGGGAGCTCCTACAATGAGCAGTTCTTC.

This rearrangement joins TRBV11-3 to TRBJ1-5; possible D gene TRBD1, 6 bases. The germline CDR1 and CDR2 sequences are SGHNT and YENEEA. Trimming removed 2 bases at V and 4 bases at J, with 12 bases between. The CDR3 consists of 15 residues. The CDR3 here is CASSLTQGANQPQHF. The DNA for the CDR3 is TGTGCCAGCAGCTTAACACAGGGTGCGAATCAGCCCCAGCATTTT.

The chain joins TRBV29-1 to TRBJ1-2; no reliable D call. The CDR3 is 12 residues long. Germline V gene sequence: CDR1 SQVTM, CDR2 ANQGSEA. CDR3 in DNA: TGCAGTGATAGGACCGCCAACTATGGCTACACCTTC. This gives the protein CSDRTANYGYTF.

This clone was seen only a few times. This chain uses TRBV9 with TRBJ2-1; 8 bases match TRBD2. The germline V gene has CDR1 SGDLS and CDR2 YYNGEE. This CDR3 region has 14 residues. With 3 bases clipped from V and 8 bases from J, the junction kept 7 bases outside the gene matches. CDR3 region: CASSAFRTSYEQFF. DNA for the CDR3: TGTGCCAGCAGCGCGTTTCGGACTAGCTATGAGCAGTTCTTC.

The rearrangement links TRBV5-1 to TRBJ2-7; weak D call: TRBD1 (6 bases). This CDR3 spans 18 amino acids. V gave up 0 bases and J gave up 2 bases, with 21 bases separating them. CDR1 is SGHRS and CDR2 is YFSETQ in the germline V gene. CDR3 DNA: TGCGCCAGCAGCTTGGCCGTTTACGGGACACACCTGACCTACGAGCAGTACTTC. This codes for CASSLAVYGTHLTYEQYF.

This clone was counted a few times. The rearrangement joins TRBV28 to TRBJ2-7, with D unclear. The CDR3 extends over 12 amino acids. Germline loops: CDR1 MDHEN, CDR2 SYDVKM. Trimming stripped 5 bases from V and 8 bases from J, with 13 bases between. The CDR3 is CASSPSITQQYF. CDR3 DNA: TGTGCCAGCAGTCCGTCAATAACTCAGCAGTACTTC.

The count of this clone is one. The chain recombines TRBV18 with TRBJ1-1; D unresolved. CDR3 length: 14 amino acids. The V and J ends lost 0 bases and 7 bases respectively, with 12 bases between them. Germline CDR1 KGHSH, CDR2 LQKENI. In DNA, the CDR3 is TGTGCCAGCTCACCACCGAGTGCAAGATTTGAAGCTTTCTTT. Amino acid sequence: CASSPPSARFEAFF.

The rearrangement joins TRBV6-8 to TRBJ2-7, with D tentatively TRBD1 or TRBD2 (5 bases each). The germline gives CDR1 MNHGY, CDR2 SAAAGT. The CDR3 contains 15 residues. V lost 5 bases and J lost 0, with 14 bases in between. DNA for the CDR3: TGTGCCAGCAGTCTTGGGACCTTTAGCTCCTACGAGCAGTACTTC. Translating it yields CASSLGTFSSYEQYF.